These 8 T cell receptor beta chains share one sample of origin, sequenced in a study of blood T cell repertoires in COVID-19. Assay: immunoSEQ multiplex PCR; the TCRdb copy retains only in-frame clones and omits some. The sample shows about 200,000 clones, 75% to 90% of them seen only once. Sequences were obtained from PBMCs or T cells enriched from blood (not recorded which). Receptor source: a man aged 30 to 45 who had recovered from COVID-19.

The chain carries TRBV29-1 and TRBJ1-1, with D unclear. Trimming removed 6 bases at V and 1 base at J, with 9 bases between. The CDR3 loop spans 12 amino acids. Germline V gene data show CDR1 as SQVTM and CDR2 as ANQGSEA. This chain's CDR3 is CSVYRRNTEAFF. The CDR3 coding sequence is TGCAGCGTGTACAGACGGAACACTGAAGCTTTCTTT.

This clone was seen once. V and J are TRBV6-5 and TRBJ2-3; no firm D call. Germline CDR1 and CDR2: MNHEY and SVGAGI. The ends were cut back, 0 bases at V and 6 bases at J, with 4 bases in the middle. The CDR3 sequence is 12 residues long. CDR3 residues: CASSYSPDTQYF. The DNA of the CDR3 is TGTGCCAGCAGTTACTCCCCGGATACGCAGTATTTT.

V is TRBV4-1 and J is TRBJ1-5; D is uncertain. The CDR3 sequence is 17 residues long. The germline CDR1 and CDR2 sequences are MGHRA and YSYEKL. V lost 0 bases, J lost 1 base, and 13 bases lay in between. The CDR3 loop reads CASSQDQKPRSNQPQHF. CDR3 bases: TGCGCCAGCAGCCAAGATCAAAAACCGCGGAGCAATCAGCCCCAGCATTTT.

This sequence joins TRBV10-3 and TRBJ2-7; perhaps TRBD1 as D (5 bases). This CDR3 comprises 13 residues. With 2 bases removed from V and 5 bases from J, the gap between germline ends came to 10 bases. Germline CDR1 reads ENHRY; CDR2 reads SYGVKD. CDR3 sequence reads: CAISENQGDEQYF. The CDR3 region has the DNA TGTGCCATCAGTGAGAATCAGGGTGACGAGCAGTACTTC.

The CDR3 loop is CASSPSVFQGAGNTIYF. DNA for the CDR3: TGTGCCAGCTCACCCTCAGTCTTCCAGGGGGCAGGAAACACCATATATTTT. V usage is TRBV18 and J usage is TRBJ1-3, with 8 nucleotides matching TRBD1. This CDR3 spans 17 amino acids. V gave up 3 bases and J gave up 4 bases; unmatched junction bases: 11. Germline values: CDR1 KGHSH, CDR2 LQKENI.

The chain links TRBV4-3 to TRBJ1-2; TRBD1 might be the D (5 bases). The CDR3 consists of 15 residues. CDR1 is LGHNA and CDR2 is YSLEER in the germline V gene. Between the trimmed V and J ends, which lost 2 bases and 5 bases, there was a span of 15 bases. As DNA, the CDR3 is TGCGCCAGCAGCCAATCTCTCGGTGGGGGGTATGGCTACACCTTC. As protein: CASSQSLGGGYGYTF.

The chain carries TRBV10-2 and TRBJ1-2, with a possible D match to TRBD1 (5 bases). V was trimmed by 11 bases and J by 6 bases, leaving 16 bases between them. CDR1 is WSHSY, CDR2 SAAADI, per germline. CDR3 size: 12 residues. The CDR3: CAPHRSRDGYTF. CDR3 nucleotide sequence: TGCGCCCCACACAGGTCACGGGATGGCTACACCTTC.

The CDR3 region is CASSKDQGGHDVWYQETQYF. CDR3 DNA sequence: TGTGCCAGCAGCAAAGACCAGGGGGGCCATGACGTTTGGTACCAAGAGACCCAGTACTTC. The chain employs TRBV21-1 and TRBJ2-5; the table names TRBD1, a call not compared with the DNA. TRBV21-1 has pseudogene status. CDR3 length: 20 amino acids.